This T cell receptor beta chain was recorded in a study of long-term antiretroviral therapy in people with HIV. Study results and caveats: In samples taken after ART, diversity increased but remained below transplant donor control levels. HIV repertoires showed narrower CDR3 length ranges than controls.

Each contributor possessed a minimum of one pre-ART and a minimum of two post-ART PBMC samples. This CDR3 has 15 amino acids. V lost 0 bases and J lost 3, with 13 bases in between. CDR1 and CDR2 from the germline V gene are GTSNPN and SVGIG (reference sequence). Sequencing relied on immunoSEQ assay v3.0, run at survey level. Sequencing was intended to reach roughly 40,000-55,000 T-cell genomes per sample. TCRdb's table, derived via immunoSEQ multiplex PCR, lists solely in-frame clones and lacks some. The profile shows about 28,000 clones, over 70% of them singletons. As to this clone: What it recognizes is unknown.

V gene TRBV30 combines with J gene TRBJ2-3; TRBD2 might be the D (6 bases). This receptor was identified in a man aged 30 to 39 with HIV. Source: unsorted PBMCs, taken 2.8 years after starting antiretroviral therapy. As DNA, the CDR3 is TGTGCCTGGAGTGTACAGTCGGGAGTGACAGATACGCAGTATTTT. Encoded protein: CAWSVQSGVTDTQYF. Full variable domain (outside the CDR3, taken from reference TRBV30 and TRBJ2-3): SQTIHQWPATLVQPVGSPLSLECTVEGTSNPNLYWYRQAAGRGLQLLFYSVGIGQISSEVPQNLSASRPQDRQFILSSKKLLLSDSGFYLCAWSVQSGVTDTQYFGPGTRLTVL.